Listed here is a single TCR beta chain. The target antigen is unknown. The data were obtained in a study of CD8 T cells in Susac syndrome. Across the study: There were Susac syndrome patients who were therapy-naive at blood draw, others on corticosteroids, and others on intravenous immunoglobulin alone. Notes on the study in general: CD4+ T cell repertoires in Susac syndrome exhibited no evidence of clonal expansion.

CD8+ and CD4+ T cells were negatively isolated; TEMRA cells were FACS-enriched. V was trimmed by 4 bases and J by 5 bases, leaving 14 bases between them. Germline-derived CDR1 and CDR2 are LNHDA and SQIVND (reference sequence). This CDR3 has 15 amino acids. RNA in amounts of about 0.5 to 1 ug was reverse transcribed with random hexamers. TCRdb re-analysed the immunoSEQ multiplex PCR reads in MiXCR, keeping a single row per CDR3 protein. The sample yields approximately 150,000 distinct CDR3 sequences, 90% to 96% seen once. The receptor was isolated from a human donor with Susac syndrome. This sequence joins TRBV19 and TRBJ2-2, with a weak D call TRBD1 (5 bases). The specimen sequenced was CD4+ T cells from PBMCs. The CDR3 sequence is CASSKGERRTGELFF. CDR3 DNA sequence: TGTGCCAGTAGTAAAGGGGAACGACGGACCGGGGAGCTGTTTTTT.